These 24 T cell receptor beta chains came from one sample sequenced in a study of T cells in Graves' hyperthyroidism and ophthalmopathy. Amplification of TCR beta CDR3 regions was performed using RNA transcripts as template. The HTBI set primed first-round TCR CDR3 RT-PCR. TCRdb reanalysed the multiplex PCR reads using MiXCR and keeps one entry per CDR3 protein. The top ten hold more than 25% of the sample, which has about 260,000 distinct CDR3 sequences, 16% seen once. The specimen sequenced was blood. Receptor source: a woman aged 18-35 years with Graves' ophthalmopathy.

This clonotype has a count of ten or more. The V call is TRBV6-1, the J call TRBJ2-1; 9 positions match TRBD2. V shed 6 bases, J shed 5 bases, and the junction held 8 bases outside the gene matches. Germline V gene lookup returns CDR1 MNHNS and CDR2 SASEGT. The CDR3 extends over 15 amino acids. The CDR3 here is CASSPSGIVNNEQFF. The DNA for the CDR3 is TGTGCCAGCAGCCCTAGCGGGATTGTCAACAATGAGCAGTTCTTC.

The chain links TRBV28 to TRBJ2-3; 12 bases are a match to TRBD1. V lost 4 bases, J lost 4 bases, and 6 bases stayed unmatched. The germline CDR1 and CDR2 sequences are MDHEN and SYDVKM. The CDR3 extends over 16 amino acids. The CDR3 spells CASSSLGTGGSDTQYF. The CDR3 region has the DNA TGTGCCAGCAGTTCTCTCGGGACAGGGGGCTCAGATACGCAGTATTTT. The entire variable domain, with the rest obtained from reference TRBV28 and TRBJ2-3, is as follows: DVKVTQSSRYLVKRTGEKVFLECVQDMDHENMFWYRQDPGLGLRLIYFSYDVKMKEKGDIPEGYSVSREKKERFSLILESASTNQTSMYLCASSSLGTGGSDTQYFGPGTRLTVL.

The rearrangement joins TRBV19 to TRBJ1-2; TRBD1 agrees at 10 bases. The CDR3 covers 16 residues. Per the germline V gene, CDR1 is LNHDA and CDR2 is SQIVND (reference sequence). V was clipped by 5 bases and J by 5 bases; unmatched bases: 11. The CDR3: CASSARGQGGPYGYTF. The DNA of the CDR3 is TGTGCCAGTAGTGCGCGTGGACAGGGGGGGCCGTATGGCTACACCTTC.

This clonotype came up many times. The rearrangement uses TRBV7-2 and TRBJ2-7; 7 bases map to TRBD2. CDR3 length: 15 amino acids. Germline loops: CDR1 SGHTA, CDR2 FQGNSA. J gave up 7 bases and V 0 bases, and 9 bases lay outside the gene matches. The CDR3 DNA follows: TGTGCCAGCAGCTTAGCGGGAGCGGGGATGGCGGAGCAGTACTTC. Translation: CASSLAGAGMAEQYF. The full variable domain, completed using reference TRBV7-2 and TRBJ2-7, is GAGVSQSPSNKVTEKGKDVELRCDPISGHTALYWYRQSLGQGLEFLIYFQGNSAPDKSGLPSDRFSAERTGGSVSTLTIQRTQQEDSAVYLCASSLAGAGMAEQYFGPGTRLTVT.

This clonotype has a count of ten or more. V gene TRBV11-3 combines with J gene TRBJ2-4; D gene unclear. The germline gives CDR1 SGHNT, CDR2 YENEEA. This CDR3 spans 14 amino acids. Trimming stripped 0 bases from V and 5 bases from J, with 8 bases between. CDR3 amino acids: CASSLDSAENIQYF. CDR3 in DNA: TGTGCCAGCAGCTTAGATTCGGCCGAAAACATTCAGTACTTC.

J is TRBJ2-2 and V is TRBV7-3, with 9 nucleotides matching TRBD1. The CDR3 runs 16 residues. V lost 2 bases to trimming and J lost 7 bases; unmatched junction nucleotides: 8. CDR1 is SGHTA, CDR2 FQGTGA, per germline. Written as DNA, the CDR3 is TGTGCCAGCAGCTTAGTCCGACAGGGGGTTGGCGGGGAGCTGTTTTTT. The encoded protein is CASSLVRQGVGGELFF.

This clonotype was recorded at least ten times. V is TRBV20-1 and J is TRBJ1-1; D may be TRBD1 (6 bases). This CDR3 is built from 13 residues. CDR1 is DFQATT, CDR2 SNEGSKA, per germline (reference sequence). The germline V and J ends were trimmed by 5 bases and 3 bases, with 13 bases remaining between them. The CDR3 nucleotides are TGCAGTGCTCGGGGGCAGGCCGACACTGAAGCTTTCTTT. Translated: CSARGQADTEAFF.

At least ten counts were recorded for this clonotype. The V and J genes are TRBV29-1 and TRBJ2-3, with TRBD1 identical over 7 bases. Germline V gene lookup returns CDR1 SQVTM and CDR2 ANQGSEA. CDR3 length equals 15 residues. V lost 4 bases, J lost 1 base, and 8 bases stayed unmatched. In DNA, the CDR3 is TGCAGCGTTGGAAGTTCAGGGACAGGCACAGATACGCAGTATTTT. This codes for CSVGSSGTGTDTQYF.

This sequence joins TRBV28 and TRBJ2-7; possible D gene TRBD1, 6 bases. The CDR3 totals 15 residues. Looked up from germline, CDR1 is MDHEN and CDR2 is SYDVKM. V dropped 6 bases and J dropped 3 bases, with 18 bases sitting between them. DNA for the CDR3: TGTGCCAGCAGGCTAACCGGCAGGGGTTACTACGAGCAGTACTTC. Translating it yields CASRLTGRGYYEQYF.

This clonotype was seen repeatedly, ten times or more. The CDR3 DNA sequence: TGTGCCAGCAGTCCCCCGCCGGGGGCGGGCTATGGCTACACCTTC. Translated, it gives CASSPPPGAGYGYTF. V and J are TRBV7-9 and TRBJ1-2, with a weak D call TRBD1 (6 bases). Germline values: CDR1 SEHNR, CDR2 FQNEAQ (reference sequence). Trimming stripped 6 bases from V and 4 bases from J, with 18 bases between. This CDR3 is 15 amino acids long. Together with reference TRBV7-9 and TRBJ1-2, the CDR3 gives the full variable domain: DTGVSQNPRHKITKRGQNVTFRCDPISEHNRLYWYRQTLGQGPEFLTYFQNEAQLEKSRLLSDRFSAERPKGSFSTLEIQRTEQGDSAMYLCASSPPPGAGYGYTFGSGTRLTVV.

In this sample, this clonotype turned up many times. The rearrangement links TRBV4-2 to TRBJ2-1; 7 bases map to TRBD2. CDR1 and CDR2 (germline): LGHNA, YNFKEQ. The V and J ends lost 0 bases and 6 bases, in that order; junction bases with no gene match: 14. The CDR3 runs to 18 residues. The DNA for the CDR3 is TGTGCCAGCAGCCAAGAGGGGCCCCTAGCGGTGCGACCCAATGAGCAGTTCTTC. Amino acids: CASSQEGPLAVRPNEQFF.

The V and J genes are TRBV5-1 and TRBJ2-5; D is uncertain. V was shortened by 3 bases and J by 5 bases, with 14 bases between the two germline ends. CDR3 length: 14 amino acids. Germline CDR1 reads SGHRS; CDR2 reads YFSETQ. The CDR3 nucleotides are TGCGCCAGCAGCTCACTAATGGGGTCCGAGACCCAGTACTTC. This gives the protein CASSSLMGSETQYF.

V gene TRBV20-1 combines with J gene TRBJ2-4, with 15 bases aligning to TRBD2. The CDR3 extends over 19 amino acids. CDR1 is DFQATT, CDR2 SNEGSKA, per germline (reference sequence). After removal of 5 bases from V and 0 bases from J, the junction contained 11 bases not matched to a gene. CDR3 sequence: CSALSAGLAGGLAKNIQYF. CDR3 coding DNA: TGCAGTGCTCTCTCGGCGGGACTAGCGGGAGGCCTAGCCAAAAACATTCAGTACTTC.

The chain has TRBV5-4 and TRBJ2-3, with 9 bases identical to TRBD2. The CDR3 loop spans 16 amino acids. Germline loops: CDR1 SGHNT, CDR2 YYREEE (reference sequence). The J segment lost 2 bases and the V segment lost 0 bases, leaving 4 bases of the junction unmatched. In DNA form, the CDR3 reads TGTGCCAGCAGCTTGGTAGTAGCGGGAGTCACAGATACGCAGTATTTT. This translates into CASSLVVAGVTDTQYF.

This clonotype was counted many times. The chain recombines TRBV20-1 with TRBJ2-5; 13 bases match TRBD2. Per germline, CDR1 DFQATT and CDR2 SNEGSKA (reference sequence). V lost 6 bases to trimming and J lost 3 bases; unmatched junction nucleotides: 7. The CDR3 contains 15 residues. The CDR3 is CSAIDGLAGEETQYF. CDR3 nucleotides: TGCAGTGCGATAGACGGACTAGCGGGGGAAGAGACCCAGTACTTC.

The sample holds many counts of this clonotype. The V and J genes are TRBV28 and TRBJ2-1; possible D gene TRBD2, 7 bases. The CDR3 extends over 17 amino acids. CDR1 is MDHEN, CDR2 SYDVKM, per germline. V dropped 5 bases and J dropped 4 bases, with 21 bases sitting between them. The DNA for the CDR3 is TGTGCCAGCAGTAAAGCCTGGGGGGGAGGGACATACAATGAGCAGTTCTTC. This sequence encodes CASSKAWGGGTYNEQFF.

This clonotype was seen ten or more times. This chain links TRBV6-1 with TRBJ2-5, with TRBD2 matching over 7 bases. The J segment lost 4 bases and the V segment lost 5 bases, leaving 10 bases of the junction unmatched. Germline V gene sequence: CDR1 MNHNS, CDR2 SASEGT. This CDR3 is 15 amino acids long. The CDR3 spells CASSRATGGGETQYF. CDR3 nucleotides: TGTGCCAGCAGTCGAGCTACGGGAGGTGGAGAGACCCAGTACTTC.

This clonotype was observed many times. The chain recombines TRBV7-8 with TRBJ1-1; perhaps TRBD1 as D (5 bases). V was trimmed by 0 bases and J by 1 base, leaving 9 bases between them. Germline V gene sequence: CDR1 SGHVS, CDR2 FQNEAQ. This CDR3 spans 15 amino acids. The CDR3 spells CASSLARQTNTEAFF. Here the CDR3 DNA reads TGTGCCAGCAGCTTAGCGAGACAGACGAACACTGAAGCTTTCTTT.

Ten or more counts support this clonotype. This rearrangement joins TRBV30 to TRBJ1-1; D is unclear. The V end lost 4 bases, the J end lost 0 bases, and 9 bases lay between the germline ends. The germline V gene encodes CDR1 GTSNPN and CDR2 SVGIG (reference sequence). This CDR3 is built from 13 residues. DNA of the CDR3: TGTGCCTGGAATCCCGGGTTGAACACTGAAGCTTTCTTT. It translates to CAWNPGLNTEAFF.

V and J are TRBV6-2 or TRBV6-3 and TRBJ2-3; TRBD2 matches 7 bases. J gave up 2 bases and V 6 bases, and 11 bases lay outside the gene matches. CDR3 length: 16 residues. The V gene's germline CDR1 is MNHEY and CDR2 SVGEGT. CDR3 sequence reads: CASSHLKRGPTDTQYF. CDR3 DNA: TGTGCCAGCAGCCATTTGAAGCGGGGACCCACAGATACGCAGTATTTT.

This clonotype was seen at least ten times. This chain uses TRBV3-1 with TRBJ1-2; the match to TRBD1 covers 9 bases. CDR1 LGHDT and CDR2 YNNKEL come from the germline V gene (reference sequence). This CDR3 region has 15 residues. Trimming took 5 bases from V and 4 from J; bases not matched to a gene: 8. CDR3 sequence: CASSANRGRGYGYTF. The CDR3 DNA reads TGTGCCAGCAGCGCAAACAGGGGGCGCGGCTATGGCTACACCTTC.

This clonotype was seen a few times. V gene TRBV27 combines with J gene TRBJ2-4; D unresolved. CDR1 is MNHEY, CDR2 SMNVEV, per germline (reference sequence). The CDR3 runs to 15 residues. Trimming left V 5 bases short and J 1 base short, with 12 bases between. CDR3 coding DNA: TGTGCCAGCAGTCCCCTAGAGAGCGCCAAAAACATTCAGTACTTC. Translated: CASSPLESAKNIQYF.

This clonotype was seen a handful of times. The genes are TRBV9 and TRBJ2-3; 7 bases fit TRBD2. The CDR3 runs to 14 residues. V was clipped by 3 bases and J by 2 bases; unmatched bases: 3. Germline lookup yields CDR1 SGDLS and CDR2 YYNGEE. The CDR3 DNA reads TGTGCCAGCAGCGCTAGCGGAAACACAGATACGCAGTATTTT. Its translation: CASSASGNTDTQYF.

The chain couples TRBV20-1 to TRBJ2-1; TRBD2 agrees at 15 bases. CDR3 length: 14 residues. From germline, CDR1 is DFQATT and CDR2 SNEGSKA (reference sequence). V shed 5 bases and J 9 bases; nucleotides not matched to a gene: 5. The CDR3 sequence: CSAGLAGGPLEQFF. DNA of the CDR3: TGCAGTGCTGGACTAGCGGGGGGGCCTCTTGAGCAGTTCTTC.